This T cell receptor (beta chain) was identified in a study of blood T cell repertoires in COVID-19. Study at large: Spain, Italy and the United States supplied samples that represented acute and convalescent COVID-19.

Enrolled through a virtual design, the participants were between roughly 18 and 100 years of age and came from about two dozen US areas. The repertoire was sequenced with immunoSEQ multiplex PCR; TCRdb's copy has only in-frame clones and lacks some. The sample carries about 250,000 clones, approximately 90% recorded once. The CDR3 extends over 15 amino acids. The germline CDR1 and CDR2 sequences are SGDLS and YYNGEE. Deletions cut 3 bases from V and 9 bases from J, with 19 bases between. Sequencing used PBMCs or T cells enriched from blood (not recorded which). The clonotype was recovered from a man aged 35 to 55 who had recovered from COVID-19. This chain uses TRBV9 with TRBJ2-1; D is perhaps TRBD2 (6 bases). The CDR3 reads CASSGGRREALEQFF. The CDR3 DNA reads TGTGCCAGCAGCGGGGGGAGGAGAGAGGCGCTTGAGCAGTTCTTC.